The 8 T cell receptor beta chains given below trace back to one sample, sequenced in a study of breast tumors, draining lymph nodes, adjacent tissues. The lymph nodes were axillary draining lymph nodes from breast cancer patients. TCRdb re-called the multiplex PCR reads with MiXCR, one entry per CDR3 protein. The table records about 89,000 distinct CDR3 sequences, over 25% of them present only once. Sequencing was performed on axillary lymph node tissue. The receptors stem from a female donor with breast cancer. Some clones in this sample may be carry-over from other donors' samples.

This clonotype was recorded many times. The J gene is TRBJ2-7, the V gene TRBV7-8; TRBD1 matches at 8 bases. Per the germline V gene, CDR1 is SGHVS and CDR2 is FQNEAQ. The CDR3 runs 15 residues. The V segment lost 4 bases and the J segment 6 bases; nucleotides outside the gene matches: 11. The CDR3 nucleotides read TGTGCCAGCAGCTCTGAGGCAGGACAGGGTGCCGAGCAGTACTTC. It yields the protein CASSSEAGQGAEQYF. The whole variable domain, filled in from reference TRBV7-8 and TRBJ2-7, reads GAGVSQSPRYKVAKRGQDVALRCDPISGHVSLFWYQQALGQGPEFLTYFQNEAQLDKSGLPSDRFFAERPEGSVSTLKIQRTQQEDSAVYLCASSSEAGQGAEQYFGPGTRLTVT.

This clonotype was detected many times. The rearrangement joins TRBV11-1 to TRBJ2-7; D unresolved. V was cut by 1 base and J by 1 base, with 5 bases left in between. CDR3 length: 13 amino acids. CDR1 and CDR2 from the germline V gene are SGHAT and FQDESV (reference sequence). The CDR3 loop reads CASSLGRSYEQYF. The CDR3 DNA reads TGTGCCAGCAGCTTAGGCAGATCCTACGAGCAGTACTTC.

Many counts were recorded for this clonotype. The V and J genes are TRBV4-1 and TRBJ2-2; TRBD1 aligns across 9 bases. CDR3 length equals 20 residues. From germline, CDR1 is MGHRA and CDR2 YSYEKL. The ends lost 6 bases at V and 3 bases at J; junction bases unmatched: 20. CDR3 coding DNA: TGCGCCAGCAGGTCAAATCCTCATCGAACAGGGGGCGAGGACACCGGGGAGCTGTTTTTT. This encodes CASRSNPHRTGGEDTGELFF.

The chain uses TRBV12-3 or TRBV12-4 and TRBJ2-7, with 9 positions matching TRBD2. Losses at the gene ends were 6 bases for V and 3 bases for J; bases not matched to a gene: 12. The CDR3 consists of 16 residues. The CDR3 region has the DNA TGTGCCAGCAGCTTCTGGCGGGGGCGGGAGGGCTACGAGCAGTACTTC. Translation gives CASSFWRGREGYEQYF.

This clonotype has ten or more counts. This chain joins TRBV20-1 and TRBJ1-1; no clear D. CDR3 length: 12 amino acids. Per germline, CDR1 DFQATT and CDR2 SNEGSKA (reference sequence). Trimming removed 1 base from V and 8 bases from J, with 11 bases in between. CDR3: CSARVYLSEAFF. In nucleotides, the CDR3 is TGCAGTGCTAGAGTTTACCTGTCGGAAGCTTTCTTT.

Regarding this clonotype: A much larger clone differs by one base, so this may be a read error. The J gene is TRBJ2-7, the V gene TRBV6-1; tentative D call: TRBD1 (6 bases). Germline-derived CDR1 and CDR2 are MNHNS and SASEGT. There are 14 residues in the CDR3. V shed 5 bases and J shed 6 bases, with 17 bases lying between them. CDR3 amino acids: CASSQRRGKGEQYF. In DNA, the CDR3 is TGTGCCAGCAGTCAGCGCAGGGGTAAGGGCGAGCAGTACTTC.

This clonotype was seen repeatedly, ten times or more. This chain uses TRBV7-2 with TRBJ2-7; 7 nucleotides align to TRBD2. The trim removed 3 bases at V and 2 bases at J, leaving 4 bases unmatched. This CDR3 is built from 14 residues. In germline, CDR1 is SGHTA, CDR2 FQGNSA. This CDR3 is CASSFGGGAYEQYF. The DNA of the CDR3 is TGTGCCAGCAGCTTCGGGGGAGGGGCCTACGAGCAGTACTTC.

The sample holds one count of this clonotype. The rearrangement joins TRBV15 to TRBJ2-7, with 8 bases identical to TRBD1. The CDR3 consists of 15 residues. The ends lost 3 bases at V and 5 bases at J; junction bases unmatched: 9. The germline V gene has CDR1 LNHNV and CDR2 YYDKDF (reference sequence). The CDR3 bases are TGTGCCACCAGCAGCTGGGGACAGGAGATACACGAGCAGTACTTC. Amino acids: CATSSWGQEIHEQYF.